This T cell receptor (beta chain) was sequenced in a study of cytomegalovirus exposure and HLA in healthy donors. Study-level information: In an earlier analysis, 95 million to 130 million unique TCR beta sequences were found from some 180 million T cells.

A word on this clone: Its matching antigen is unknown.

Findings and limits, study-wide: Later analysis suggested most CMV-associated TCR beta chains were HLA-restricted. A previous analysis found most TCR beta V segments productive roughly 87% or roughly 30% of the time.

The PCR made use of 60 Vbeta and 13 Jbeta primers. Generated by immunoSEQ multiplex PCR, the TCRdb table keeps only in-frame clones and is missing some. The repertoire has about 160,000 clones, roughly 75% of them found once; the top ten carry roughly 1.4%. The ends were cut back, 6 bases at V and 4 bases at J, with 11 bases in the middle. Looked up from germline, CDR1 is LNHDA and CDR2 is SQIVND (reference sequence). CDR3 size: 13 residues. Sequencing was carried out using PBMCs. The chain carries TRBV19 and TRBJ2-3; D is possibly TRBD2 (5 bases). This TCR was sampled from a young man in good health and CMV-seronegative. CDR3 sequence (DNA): TGTGCCAGTAGACCCGCCGGGGCAGATACGCAGTATTTT. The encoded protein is CASRPAGADTQYF.